This TCR beta chain was obtained from a study of CD8+ T cells in alopecia areata. About the study: Tofacitinib was taken orally by treated patients, and the dose was 5 to 10 mg twice daily.

The investigators collected lesional scalp punch biopsies and peripheral blood from alopecia areata patients. Extracted RNA was reverse transcribed into cDNA, the sequencing template. TCRdb's copy holds only in-frame clones and misses some; the assay was immunoSEQ multiplex PCR. The data contain roughly 8,000 clones, nearly 70% of them singletons. The receptor comes from a human donor with alopecia areata. The sequencing here drew on skin, taken at week 0.

The CDR3 is CASSTQLAPRGDTQYF. DNA for the CDR3: TGTGCCAGCAGTACTCAACTAGCTCCTCGTGGGGATACGCAGTATTTT. The chain combines TRBV11-1 with TRBJ2-3; D possibly corresponds to TRBD2 (6 bases). Trimming left V 6 bases short and J 6 bases short, with 22 bases between. Germline loops: CDR1 SGHAT, CDR2 FQDESV (reference sequence). CDR3 size: 16 residues.